The next 14 T cell receptor beta chains were all read from a single sample in a study of response to subunit inactivated influenza vaccine. TCRdb redid the calling of the RT-PCR reads with MiXCR, one entry per CDR3 protein. In the table there are some 850,000 distinct CDR3 sequences, about a fifth of which are singletons. This specimen was PBMCs from blood, taken 5 days after vaccination. These receptors originate from a man in his fifties or sixties who received an inactivated influenza vaccine.

In this sample, this clonotype turned up a few times. V and J are TRBV7-8 and TRBJ1-2; no firm D call. This CDR3 region has 13 residues. In germline, CDR1 is SGHVS, CDR2 FQNEAQ. V gave up 1 base and J gave up 6 bases, with 9 bases separating them. CDR3: CASSLGRSHGYTF. The CDR3 DNA follows: TGTGCCAGCAGCTTAGGGCGGTCGCATGGCTACACCTTC. The entire variable domain, with the rest obtained from reference TRBV7-8 and TRBJ1-2, is as follows: GAGVSQSPRYKVAKRGQDVALRCDPISGHVSLFWYQQALGQGPEFLTYFQNEAQLDKSGLPSDRFFAERPEGSVSTLKIQRTQQEDSAVYLCASSLGRSHGYTFGSGTRLTVV.

The rearrangement uses TRBV19 and TRBJ2-7, with 7 nucleotides matching TRBD1. The V and J ends lost 4 bases and 7 bases, in that order; junction bases with no gene match: 7. The germline CDR1 and CDR2 sequences are LNHDA and SQIVND (reference sequence). The CDR3 sequence is 13 residues long. The CDR3 is CASSNRDRTEQYF. CDR3 coding DNA: TGTGCCAGTAGTAACCGGGACAGAACTGAGCAGTACTTC.

The chain recombines TRBV7-2 with TRBJ2-1; a weak D match, TRBD1 (6 bases). The CDR3 spans 13 residues. The germline gives CDR1 SGHTA, CDR2 FQGNSA. Trimming took 2 bases from V and 6 from J, leaving 8 bases between them. As DNA, the CDR3 is TGTGCCAGCAGCTTACGGACAGCCAATGAGCAGTTCTTC. This encodes CASSLRTANEQFF.

This clonotype was counted many times. The chain has TRBV10-2 and TRBJ2-7, with D tentatively TRBD1 (6 bases). Trimming pared 3 bases from V and 1 base from J, leaving 16 bases between. CDR3 length: 16 amino acids. Germline loops: CDR1 WSHSY, CDR2 SAAADI. As DNA, the CDR3 is TGCGCCAGCAGTGACTTTAGGACAGAAAGTTCCTACGAGCAGTACTTC. It is translated as CASSDFRTESSYEQYF.

The chain is built from TRBV6-1 and TRBJ2-7, with 9 bases matching TRBD1. The CDR3 has 17 amino acids. Germline CDR1 MNHNS, CDR2 SASEGT. With 6 bases clipped from V and 0 bases from J, the junction kept 12 bases outside the gene matches. The CDR3 region is CASSRRRGTGSSYEQYF. The CDR3 DNA is TGTGCCAGCAGCCGAAGGAGAGGGACAGGGAGCTCCTACGAGCAGTACTTC.

This clonotype showed up just a few times. The chain recombines TRBV4-2 with TRBJ2-7; 7 bases match TRBD1. This CDR3 is built from 16 residues. V lost 1 base and J lost 0; bases outside the gene matches: 6. The V gene's germline CDR1 is LGHNA and CDR2 YNFKEQ. CDR3 DNA: TGTGCCAGCAGCCAAGGATGGACAGGCGACTCCTACGAGCAGTACTTC. The encoded protein is CASSQGWTGDSYEQYF.

This clonotype was seen repeatedly, ten times or more. This rearrangement joins TRBV12-3 or TRBV12-4 to TRBJ2-1, with 9 bases matching TRBD1. Trimming cost V 6 bases and J 5 bases; bases outside gene matches: 11. The CDR3 contains 16 residues. CDR3: CASSPTRTGVHNEQFF. CDR3 coding DNA: TGTGCCAGCAGCCCCACCCGGACAGGGGTCCACAATGAGCAGTTCTTC.

This clonotype has a count of ten or more. The gene calls are TRBV12-3 or TRBV12-4 and TRBJ2-2, with 8 nucleotides matching TRBD1. The CDR3 totals 13 residues. The V gene end was trimmed by 8 bases and the J gene end by 7 bases; junction bases not matched to a gene: 6. The DNA of the CDR3 is TGTGCCAGCCAGGGGGCGTTGAGCGGGGAGCTGTTTTTT. Amino acids: CASQGALSGELFF.

This clonotype was observed at least ten times. V gene TRBV20-1 combines with J gene TRBJ1-2; a possible D gene is TRBD1 (6 bases). The germline V gene encodes CDR1 DFQATT and CDR2 SNEGSKA (reference sequence). The CDR3 totals 12 residues. The V end lost 6 bases, the J end lost 7 bases, and 15 bases lay between the germline ends. The CDR3: CSAPRGAGGYTF. The CDR3 coding sequence is TGCAGTGCCCCGAGGGGGGCGGGTGGCTACACCTTC.

This chain uses TRBV6-1 with TRBJ2-7; the D is unclear. Germline V gene sequence: CDR1 MNHNS, CDR2 SASEGT. This CDR3 contains 13 residues. V was trimmed by 8 bases and J by 2 bases, leaving 13 bases between them. The CDR3, as DNA: TGTGCCAGCCGGGTCCCTGCCCCCTACGAGCAGTACTTC. This codes for CASRVPAPYEQYF.

This clonotype appeared a few times. A read error may be the cause here, since a much bigger clone is one base away. This chain links TRBV20-1 with TRBJ2-1, with 10 bases aligning to TRBD2. The CDR3 extends over 14 amino acids. Germline CDR1 is DFQATT and CDR2 is SNEGSKA (reference sequence). Losses at the gene ends were 4 bases for V and 0 bases for J; bases not matched to a gene: 0. The CDR3 sequence is CSATSGSSYNEQFF. The CDR3 nucleotides are TGCAGTGCTACTAGCGGGAGCTCCTACAATGAGCAGTTCTTC.

The chain joins TRBV18 to TRBJ1-1; no reliable D call. This CDR3 spans 15 amino acids. Germline CDR1 and CDR2: KGHSH and LQKENI. V lost 1 base to trimming and J lost 1 base, with 10 bases between them. CDR3 sequence: CASSPRTDSNTEAFF. Written as DNA, the CDR3 is TGTGCCAGCTCACCACGAACCGATTCGAACACTGAAGCTTTCTTT.

This clonotype was recorded many times. The chain has TRBV21-1 and TRBJ2-1; the table's D call of TRBD1 was not tested on the DNA. TRBV21-1 is labeled a pseudogene. The length of the CDR3 is 14 residues. The CDR3 DNA reads TGTGCCAGCAGCAAAAGGGGCAGGAGCAATGAGCAGTTCTTC. Translated, it gives CASSKRGRSNEQFF.

The V and J genes are TRBV9 and TRBJ2-7, with 9 bases matching TRBD2. The CDR3 has 17 residues. Germline lookup yields CDR1 SGDLS and CDR2 YYNGEE. The V and J ends lost 0 bases and 0 bases, in that order; junction bases with no gene match: 7. The CDR3 sequence: CASSVEVSGSASYEQYF. CDR3 bases: TGTGCCAGCAGCGTAGAGGTTAGCGGGAGCGCCTCCTACGAGCAGTACTTC.